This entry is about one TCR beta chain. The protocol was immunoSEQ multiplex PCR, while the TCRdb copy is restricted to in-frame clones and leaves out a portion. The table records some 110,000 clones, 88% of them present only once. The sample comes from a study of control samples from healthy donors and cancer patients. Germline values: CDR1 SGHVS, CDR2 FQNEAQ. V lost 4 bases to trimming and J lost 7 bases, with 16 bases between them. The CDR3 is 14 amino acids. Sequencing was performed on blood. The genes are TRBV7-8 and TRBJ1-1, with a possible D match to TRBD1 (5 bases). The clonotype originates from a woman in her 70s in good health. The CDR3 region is CASSYGQGGGEAFF. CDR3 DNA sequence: TGTGCCAGCAGCTATGGGCAGGGCGGGGGTGAAGCTTTCTTT.